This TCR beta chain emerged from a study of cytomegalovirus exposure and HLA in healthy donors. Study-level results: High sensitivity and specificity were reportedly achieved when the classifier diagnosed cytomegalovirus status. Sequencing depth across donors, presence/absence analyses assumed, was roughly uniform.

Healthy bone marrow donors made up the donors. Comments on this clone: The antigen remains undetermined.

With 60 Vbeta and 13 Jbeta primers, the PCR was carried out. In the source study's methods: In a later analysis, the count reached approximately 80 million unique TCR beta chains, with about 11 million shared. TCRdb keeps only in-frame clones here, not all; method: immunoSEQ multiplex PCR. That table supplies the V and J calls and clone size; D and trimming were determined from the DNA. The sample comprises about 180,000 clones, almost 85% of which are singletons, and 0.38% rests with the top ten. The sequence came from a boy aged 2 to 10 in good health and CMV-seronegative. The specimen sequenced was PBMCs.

CDR3 nucleotide sequence: TGTGCCAGCAGCTTAAGCATGGGCCAATCCTACGAGCAGTACTTC. Translating it yields CASSLSMGQSYEQYF. V usage is TRBV7-6 and J usage is TRBJ2-7, with unresolved D. The CDR3 length is 15 residues. The germline V gene encodes CDR1 SGHVS and CDR2 FNYEAQ. The ends were cut back, 2 bases at V and 1 base at J, with 12 bases in the middle. The complete variable domain, with remaining parts taken from reference TRBV7-6 and TRBJ2-7, reads GAGVSQSPRYKVTKRGQDVALRCDPISGHVSLYWYRQALGQGPEFLTYFNYEAQQDKSGLPNDRFSAERPEGSISTLTIQRTEQRDSAMYRCASSLSMGQSYEQYFGPGTRLTVT.